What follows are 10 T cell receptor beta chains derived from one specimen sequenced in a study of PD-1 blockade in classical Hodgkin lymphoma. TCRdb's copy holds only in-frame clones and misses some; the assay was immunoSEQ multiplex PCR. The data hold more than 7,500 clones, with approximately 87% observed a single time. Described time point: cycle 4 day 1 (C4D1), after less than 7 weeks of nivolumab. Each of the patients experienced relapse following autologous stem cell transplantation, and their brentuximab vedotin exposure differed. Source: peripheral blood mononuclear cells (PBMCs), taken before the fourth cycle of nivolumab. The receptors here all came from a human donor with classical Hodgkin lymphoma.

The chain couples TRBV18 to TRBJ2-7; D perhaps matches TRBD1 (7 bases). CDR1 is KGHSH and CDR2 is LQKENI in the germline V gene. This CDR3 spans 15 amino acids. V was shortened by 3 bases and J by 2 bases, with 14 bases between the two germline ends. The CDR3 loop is CASSPSTGRTYEQYF. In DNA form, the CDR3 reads TGTGCCAGCTCACCGTCGACAGGGAGGACCTACGAGCAGTACTTC.

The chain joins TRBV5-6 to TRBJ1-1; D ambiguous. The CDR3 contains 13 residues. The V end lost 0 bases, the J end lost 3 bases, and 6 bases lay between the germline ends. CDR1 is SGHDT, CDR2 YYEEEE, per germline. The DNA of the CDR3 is TGTGCCAGCAGCTTGGACCAGGACACTGAAGCTTTCTTT. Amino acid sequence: CASSLDQDTEAFF.

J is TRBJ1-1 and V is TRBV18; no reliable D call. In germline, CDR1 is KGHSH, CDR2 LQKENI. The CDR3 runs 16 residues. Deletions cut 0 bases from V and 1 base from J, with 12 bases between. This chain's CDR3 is CASSPPNFGGNTEAFF. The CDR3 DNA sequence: TGTGCCAGCTCACCACCGAATTTCGGCGGGAACACTGAAGCTTTCTTT.

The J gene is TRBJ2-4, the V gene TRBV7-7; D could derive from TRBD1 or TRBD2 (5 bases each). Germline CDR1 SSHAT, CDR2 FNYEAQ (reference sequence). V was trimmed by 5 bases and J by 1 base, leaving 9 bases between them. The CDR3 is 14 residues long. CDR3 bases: TGTGCCAGCAGCAGGGACCTCGCCAAAAACATTCAGTACTTC. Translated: CASSRDLAKNIQYF.

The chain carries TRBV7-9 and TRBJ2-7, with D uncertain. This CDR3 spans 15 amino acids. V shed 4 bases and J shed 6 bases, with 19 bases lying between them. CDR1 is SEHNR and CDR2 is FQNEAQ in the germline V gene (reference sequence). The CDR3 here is CASSSFYGGEFEQYF. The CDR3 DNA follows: TGTGCCAGCAGCTCGTTTTACGGCGGCGAGTTCGAGCAGTACTTC.

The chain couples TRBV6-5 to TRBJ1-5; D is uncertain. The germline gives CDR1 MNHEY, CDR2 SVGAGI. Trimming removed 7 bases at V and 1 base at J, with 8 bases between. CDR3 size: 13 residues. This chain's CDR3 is CASKAASNQPQHF. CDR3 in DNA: TGTGCCAGCAAGGCGGCGAGCAATCAGCCCCAGCATTTT.

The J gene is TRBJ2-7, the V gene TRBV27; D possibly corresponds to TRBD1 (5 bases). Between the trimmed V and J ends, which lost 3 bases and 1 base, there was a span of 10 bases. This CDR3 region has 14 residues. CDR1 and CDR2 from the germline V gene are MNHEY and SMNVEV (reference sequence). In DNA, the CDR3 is TGTGCCAGCAGTTTTGGCAGGGCTTCCTACGAGCAGTACTTC. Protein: CASSFGRASYEQYF.

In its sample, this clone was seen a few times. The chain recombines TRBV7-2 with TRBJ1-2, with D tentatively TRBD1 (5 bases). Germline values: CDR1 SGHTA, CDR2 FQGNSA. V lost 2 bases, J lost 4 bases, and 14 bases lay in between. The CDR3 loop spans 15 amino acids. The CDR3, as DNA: TGTGCCAGCAGCTTATGGGTCAGGGACCGCTATGGCTACACCTTC. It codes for CASSLWVRDRYGYTF.

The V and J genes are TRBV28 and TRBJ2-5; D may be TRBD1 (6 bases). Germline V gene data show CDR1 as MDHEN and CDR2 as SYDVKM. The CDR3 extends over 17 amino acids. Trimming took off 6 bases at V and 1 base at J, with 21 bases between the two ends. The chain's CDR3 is CASSTPGGAGPQETQYF. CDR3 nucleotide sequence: TGTGCCAGCAGCACTCCTGGGGGCGCAGGGCCCCAAGAGACCCAGTACTTC.

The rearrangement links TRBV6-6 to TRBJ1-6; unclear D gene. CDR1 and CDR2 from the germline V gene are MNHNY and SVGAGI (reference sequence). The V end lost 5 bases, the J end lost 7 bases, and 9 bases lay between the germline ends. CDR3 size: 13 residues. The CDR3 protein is CASSPGLNSPLHF. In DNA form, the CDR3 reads TGTGCCAGCAGTCCTGGTCTCAATTCACCCCTCCACTTT.